Following are 32 T cell receptor beta chains from one sample sequenced in a study. TCRdb re-called the 5' RACE reads through MiXCR, storing one row per CDR3 protein. This table holds about 23,000 distinct CDR3 sequences, under 40% found once. The sample comprised tumor-infiltrating naive CD4+ T cells sorted from the breast tumor. Subset indicated: naive CD4+ T cells, CD4+CD45RA+CD25-. Source of these receptors: a female donor with breast cancer.

The chain links TRBV20-1 to TRBJ2-7, with 13 nucleotides matching TRBD2. V lost 6 bases to trimming and J lost 7 bases; unmatched junction nucleotides: 9. CDR3 length equals 14 residues. From germline, CDR1 is DFQATT and CDR2 SNEGSKA (reference sequence). For the CDR3, the DNA is TGCAGTGCAGCACTAGCGGGAGGGCCCGAAGAGCAGTACTTC. As protein: CSAALAGGPEEQYF.

This rearrangement joins TRBV6-5 to TRBJ1-5, with 9 bases identical to TRBD1. The germline V gene encodes CDR1 MNHEY and CDR2 SVGAGI. Unmatched junction bases numbered 8, after V lost 4 bases and J lost 4 bases. This CDR3 region has 16 residues. The CDR3 here is CASSCGTGRPNQPQHF. The CDR3 DNA sequence: TGTGCCAGCAGTTGCGGGACAGGGAGGCCTAATCAGCCCCAGCATTTT.

There are many counts of this clonotype. The chain joins TRBV12-3 or TRBV12-4 to TRBJ1-1; 9 bases match TRBD1. The CDR3 spans 17 residues. V gave up 5 bases and J gave up 2 bases; unmatched junction bases: 12. CDR3 nucleotide sequence: TGTGCCAGCAGTCACTACACAGGGGGCGTTTTAAACACTGAAGCTTTCTTT. It yields the protein CASSHYTGGVLNTEAFF.

This clonotype has ten or more counts. This chain uses TRBV12-3 or TRBV12-4 with TRBJ1-1; D ambiguous. Trimming pared 2 bases from V and 2 bases from J, leaving 9 bases between. This CDR3 has 14 amino acids. CDR3 bases: TGTGCCAGCAGTTTAAACTCGTTAAACACTGAAGCTTTCTTT. Translating gives CASSLNSLNTEAFF.

The V gene is TRBV9, the J gene TRBJ2-3; the match to TRBD1 covers 11 bases. Per the germline V gene, CDR1 is SGDLS and CDR2 is YYNGEE. J lost 3 bases, V lost 4 bases, and 4 bases had no gene match. The CDR3 is 15 residues long. CDR3: CASSPDRGQTDTQYF. The CDR3 DNA sequence: TGTGCCAGCAGCCCGGACAGGGGGCAGACAGATACGCAGTATTTT.

Judged by abundance, this clonotype is medium-sized. The chain recombines TRBV20-1 with TRBJ2-7, with 8 bases that match TRBD1. The CDR3 is 15 residues long. V lost 3 bases to trimming and J lost 6 bases; unmatched junction nucleotides: 13. Germline CDR1 reads DFQATT; CDR2 reads SNEGSKA (reference sequence). The DNA of the CDR3 is TGCAGTGCTAGGAGTCCCGGGACAGGAGGGTCCGAGCAGTACTTC. Translated: CSARSPGTGGSEQYF.

The chain is built from TRBV20-1 and TRBJ1-2; D unresolved. V shed 1 base and J shed 5 bases, with 5 bases lying between them. Germline CDR1 is DFQATT and CDR2 is SNEGSKA (reference sequence). CDR3 size: 11 residues. The CDR3 spells CSARGLYGYTF. The DNA of the CDR3 is TGCAGTGCTAGAGGACTTTATGGCTACACCTTC.

This clonotype was counted only a few times. The rearrangement uses TRBV7-2 and TRBJ1-5; 7 nucleotides match TRBD1. CDR1 and CDR2 from the germline V gene are SGHTA and FQGNSA. The CDR3 is 14 residues long. The V gene end was trimmed by 4 bases and the J gene end by 4 bases; junction bases not matched to a gene: 4. CDR3 sequence reads: CASSYRDRNQPQHF. The CDR3 region has the DNA TGTGCCAGCAGCTACCGGGACAGAAATCAGCCCCAGCATTTT.

This chain connects TRBV6-1 to TRBJ2-7; 12 nucleotides match TRBD1. With V trimmed by 2 bases and J by 3 bases, 5 bases remained unmatched. The germline gives CDR1 MNHNS, CDR2 SASEGT. This CDR3 has 16 amino acids. This CDR3 reads CASSELGQGADYEQYF. For the CDR3, the DNA is TGTGCCAGCAGTGAATTGGGACAGGGGGCGGACTACGAGCAGTACTTC.

The chain combines TRBV6-5 with TRBJ2-7; perhaps D is TRBD1 or TRBD2 (5 bases each). The length of the CDR3 is 15 residues. The V end lost 8 bases, the J end lost 0 bases, and 17 bases lay between the germline ends. Germline V lookup: CDR1 MNHEY, CDR2 SVGAGI. CDR3 sequence reads: CASRPGRKSSYEQYF. The CDR3 DNA follows: TGTGCCAGCCGTCCGGGACGTAAGAGCTCCTACGAGCAGTACTTC.

In this sample, this clonotype turned up many times. The chain recombines TRBV15 with TRBJ1-2, with TRBD1 matching over 8 bases. CDR3 length: 16 amino acids. J was trimmed by 1 base and V by 3 bases; bases with no gene match: 7. The germline V gene has CDR1 LNHNV and CDR2 YYDKDF (reference sequence). The CDR3 loop is CATSSYGQGDNYGYTF. The CDR3 DNA reads as TGTGCCACCAGCAGTTACGGACAGGGCGATAACTATGGCTACACCTTC. Supplemented by reference TRBV15 and TRBJ1-2, the full variable domain reads DAMVIQNPRYQVTQFGKPVTLSCSQTLNHNVMYWYQQKSSQAPKLLFHYYDKDFNNEADTPDNFQSRRPNTSFCFLDIRSPGLGDTAMYLCATSSYGQGDNYGYTFGSGTRLTVV.

This chain joins TRBV14 and TRBJ2-7, with 11 positions matching TRBD2. The CDR3 is 18 residues long. Germline trimming cut 4 bases from V and 4 bases from J; bases unmatched to any gene: 15. Germline loops: CDR1 SGHDN, CDR2 FVKESK. CDR3 in DNA: TGTGCCAGCAGCCCACGGCCCACCCAACTAGCGGGAGTGTACGAGCAGTACTTC. Translating gives CASSPRPTQLAGVYEQYF.

This rearrangement joins TRBV12-5 to TRBJ1-5, with D perhaps TRBD1 (5 bases). Germline V gives CDR1 LGHNT, CDR2 FRNRAP. The CDR3 consists of 18 residues. Trimming left V 0 bases short and J 5 bases short, with 20 bases between. The CDR3 protein is CASGLVGWGSRADQPQHF. CDR3 coding DNA: TGTGCTAGTGGTTTGGTAGGTTGGGGCAGCCGAGCAGATCAGCCCCAGCATTTT.

The V gene is TRBV11-2, the J gene TRBJ2-1; a weak D match, TRBD1 (6 bases). The CDR3 consists of 15 residues. The V gene's germline CDR1 is SGHAT and CDR2 FQNNGV. The ends were cut back, 4 bases at V and 0 bases at J, with 10 bases in the middle. CDR3 region: CASSYTGSSYNEQFF. The CDR3 region has the DNA TGTGCCAGCAGCTACACAGGGAGCTCCTACAATGAGCAGTTCTTC.

This clonotype has only a few counts. The V and J genes are TRBV6-1 and TRBJ1-5; D is undetermined. CDR1 MNHNS and CDR2 SASEGT come from the germline V gene. Trimming took 4 bases from V and 2 from J, leaving 12 bases between them. The CDR3 contains 15 residues. Here the CDR3 DNA reads TGTGCCAGCAGTGTTACTGGCGCTTGCAATCAGCCCCAGCATTTT. It encodes CASSVTGACNQPQHF.

This clonotype was observed a few times. The J gene is TRBJ1-2, the V gene TRBV5-1, with 9 bases lining up with TRBD1. J was trimmed by 5 bases and V by 9 bases; bases with no gene match: 8. The CDR3 consists of 13 residues. Germline CDR1 reads SGHRS; CDR2 reads YFSETQ. CDR3 bases: TGCGCCACGGGGCCGGGACAGGGTTATGGCTACACCTTC. It translates to CATGPGQGYGYTF.

This clonotype was counted between two and nine times. This rearrangement joins TRBV5-1 to TRBJ2-1; possible D gene TRBD2, 5 bases. Germline values: CDR1 SGHRS, CDR2 YFSETQ. This CDR3 comprises 14 residues. With 4 bases removed from V and 9 bases from J, the gap between germline ends came to 17 bases. The CDR3 sequence is CASSLGPPGVEQFF. DNA for the CDR3: TGCGCCAGCAGCCTCGGCCCTCCCGGGGTTGAGCAGTTCTTC.

The chain links TRBV20-1 to TRBJ1-5; TRBD1 might be the D (6 bases). Trimming cost V 5 bases and J 0 bases, with 20 bases left between them. Germline CDR1 and CDR2: DFQATT and SNEGSKA (reference sequence). The CDR3 sequence is 17 residues long. The CDR3, as DNA: TGCAGTGCTCAGACGGCAGGGGCGAGTTATAGCAATCAGCCCCAGCATTTT. Translation gives CSAQTAGASYSNQPQHF.

The chain is built from TRBV24-1 and TRBJ1-1; D ambiguous. The V gene lost 3 bases and the J gene lost 2 bases, with 12 bases spanning the gap. Germline CDR1 KGHDR, CDR2 SFDVKD. The CDR3 totals 15 residues. DNA of the CDR3: TGTGCCACCAGTGATCCCTCTGCCGGTAACACTGAAGCTTTCTTT. Translation: CATSDPSAGNTEAFF.

The rearrangement links TRBV20-1 to TRBJ1-5; 8 nucleotides agree with TRBD1. CDR3 length: 14 residues. V was pared by 4 bases and J by 3 bases, with 5 bases of the junction left unmatched. In germline, CDR1 is DFQATT, CDR2 SNEGSKA (reference sequence). CDR3 bases: TGCAGTGCTACACAGGGGGAAATCAATCAGCCCCAGCATTTT. Translating gives CSATQGEINQPQHF.

This clonotype was picked up many times. The chain uses TRBV7-9 and TRBJ2-3; D call uncertain. V was shortened by 8 bases and J by 3 bases, with 21 bases between the two germline ends. The germline gives CDR1 SEHNR, CDR2 FQNEAQ (reference sequence). CDR3 length equals 16 residues. The DNA for the CDR3 is TGTGCCAGCGGCCCCTCGGACGGGTGGACGACAGATACGCAGTATTTT. It specifies CASGPSDGWTTDTQYF.

Of note for this clonotype: This may be a read error, as it is one base from a much larger clone. For the CDR3, the DNA is TGTGCCAGCAGGCACATTAGCGGGAGGCCTGGGAGCCCTGGGGCCAACGTCCTGACTTTC. It is translated as CASRHISGRPGSPGANVLTF. The chain recombines TRBV6-1 with TRBJ2-6; 10 nucleotides align to TRBD2. Trimming removed 6 bases from V and 2 bases from J; junction bases left unmatched: 16. This CDR3 region has 20 residues. The V gene's germline CDR1 is MNHNS and CDR2 SASEGT.

V usage is TRBV20-1 and J usage is TRBJ2-1, with D possibly TRBD2 on 5 matching bases. CDR3 length equals 13 residues. Trimming left V 6 bases short and J 9 bases short, with 18 bases between. The germline CDR1 and CDR2 sequences are DFQATT and SNEGSKA (reference sequence). CDR3 loop: CSAPYPASTEQFF. For the CDR3, the DNA is TGCAGTGCCCCTTATCCAGCTAGCACTGAGCAGTTCTTC.

This clonotype occurred many times. The V and J genes are TRBV5-1 and TRBJ2-7; D is unresolved. The V gene lost 0 bases and the J gene lost 3 bases, with 10 bases spanning the gap. Germline V lookup: CDR1 SGHRS, CDR2 YFSETQ. This CDR3 contains 14 residues. The CDR3: CASSLDVSGYEQYF. In nucleotides, the CDR3 is TGCGCCAGCAGCTTGGATGTCAGTGGCTACGAGCAGTACTTC.

CDR3 loop: CSANFPTSWSYEQFF. DNA of the CDR3: TGCAGTGCTAACTTCCCGACTAGCTGGAGCTATGAGCAGTTCTTC. The chain combines TRBV20-1 with TRBJ2-1; 7 bases are a match to TRBD2. This CDR3 has 15 amino acids. V lost 4 bases to trimming and J lost 8 bases; unmatched junction nucleotides: 14. Germline CDR1 and CDR2: DFQATT and SNEGSKA (reference sequence).

This clonotype was counted a few times. V and J are TRBV7-8 and TRBJ2-1, with TRBD2 matching 15 bases. With 5 bases clipped from V and 8 bases from J, the junction kept 16 bases outside the gene matches. Per the germline V gene, CDR1 is SGHVS and CDR2 is FQNEAQ. The CDR3 spans 19 residues. CDR3 DNA sequence: TGTGCCAGCAGCCACGGACTAGCGGGAGGGCGGAGATTATCCCATGAGCAGTTCTTC. This codes for CASSHGLAGGRRLSHEQFF.

This clonotype was detected ten times or more. V gene TRBV12-5 combines with J gene TRBJ1-2; D gene ambiguous. The CDR3 loop spans 13 amino acids. CDR1 and CDR2 (germline): LGHNT, FRNRAP. Trimming took 6 bases from V and 2 from J, leaving 10 bases between them. CDR3 DNA sequence: TGTGCTAGTGGCCGCGCGGGGAACTATGGCTACACCTTC. It is translated as CASGRAGNYGYTF.

The chain carries TRBV7-6 and TRBJ2-1; D is possibly TRBD2 (6 bases). The length of the CDR3 is 18 residues. The V gene lost 1 base and the J gene lost 1 base, with 17 bases spanning the gap. CDR1 is SGHVS, CDR2 FNYEAQ, per germline. CDR3 DNA sequence: TGTGCCAGCAGCTTAGTAGCTGTACTAGCTCGTTCCTACAATGAGCAGTTCTTC. Its protein is CASSLVAVLARSYNEQFF.

This clonotype was observed a handful of times. The gene calls are TRBV25-1 and TRBJ2-1, with 10 bases that match TRBD2. CDR3 length: 16 residues. V was pared by 1 base and J by 6 bases, with 6 bases of the junction left unmatched. Germline V gene sequence: CDR1 MGHDK, CDR2 SYGVNS. As DNA, the CDR3 is TGTGCCAGCAGTGAATTGAGCGGGAGGGCCTTCAATGAGCAGTTCTTC. Translation gives CASSELSGRAFNEQFF.

Many counts were recorded for this clonotype. The chain joins TRBV27 to TRBJ1-5, with a weak D call TRBD1 (6 bases). This CDR3 contains 17 residues. Germline CDR1 and CDR2: MNHEY and SMNVEV (reference sequence). Trimming left V 0 bases short and J 12 bases short, with 24 bases between. The CDR3 loop is CASSLSGGGGHRGHQHF. In DNA form, the CDR3 reads TGTGCCAGCAGTTTATCGGGGGGAGGGGGGCACCGCGGCCACCAGCATTTT.

In this sample, this clonotype turned up many times. This chain connects TRBV29-1 to TRBJ1-1; D not resolved. The germline gives CDR1 SQVTM, CDR2 ANQGSEA. V lost 6 bases and J lost 4, with 9 bases in between. CDR3 size: 11 residues. CDR3 residues: CSVSPGTEAFF. CDR3 in DNA: TGCAGCGTCTCACCGGGCACTGAAGCTTTCTTT.

The chain has TRBV6-5 and TRBJ1-5; no clear D gene. Trimming took 8 bases from V and 0 from J, leaving 14 bases between them. The CDR3 loop spans 15 amino acids. The germline V gene has CDR1 MNHEY and CDR2 SVGAGI. CDR3 amino acids: CASRRGSYSNQPQHF. The CDR3 nucleotides are TGTGCCAGCCGGAGAGGGTCGTATAGCAATCAGCCCCAGCATTTT.